These T cell receptor beta chains were read from a single sample in a study of blood T cells in healthy people across ages. TCRdb reprocessed the 5' RACE reads via MiXCR and lists one record per CDR3 protein. The sample lists hundreds of thousands of distinct CDR3 sequences, about three fifths occurring once. Sequenced material: blood. These receptors were obtained from a man aged 25-40 years in good health. Each CDR3 is given with its conserved first and last residue.

CDR3aa: CASSYSTARNSPLHF; v_gene: TRBV6-2/TRBV6-3; j_gene: TRBJ1-6
CDR3aa: CASNRRGAGDETQYF; v_gene: TRBV28; j_gene: TRBJ2-5
CDR3aa: CASSIRQGYNEQYF; v_gene: TRBV27; j_gene: TRBJ2-7
CDR3aa: CAGSGQVSYNEQFF; v_gene: TRBV30; j_gene: TRBJ2-1
CDR3aa: CASVQGEETQYF; v_gene: TRBV18; j_gene: .
CDR3aa: CASSLASGQGADTQYF; v_gene: TRBV7-7; j_gene: TRBJ2-3
CDR3aa: CASSYSEVYNEQFF; v_gene: TRBV6-2/TRBV6-3; j_gene: TRBJ2-1
CDR3aa: CASRNSGTRGEQYF; v_gene: TRBV7-2; j_gene: TRBJ2-7
CDR3aa: CSVEDGNQPQHF; v_gene: TRBV29-1; j_gene: TRBJ1-5
CDR3aa: CASTGQMNTEAFF; v_gene: TRBV11-2; j_gene: TRBJ1-1
CDR3aa: CASSLGPGQGTDTQYF; v_gene: TRBV5-1; j_gene: TRBJ2-3
CDR3aa: CASSPLGQDHSYEQYF; v_gene: TRBV7-9; j_gene: TRBJ2-7
CDR3aa: CASSVELVGNNEQFF; v_gene: TRBV9; j_gene: TRBJ2-1
CDR3aa: CSARPASGRGDEQFF; v_gene: TRBV20-1; j_gene: TRBJ2-1
CDR3aa: CSVDEDYNEQFF; v_gene: TRBV29-1; j_gene: TRBJ2-1
CDR3aa: CASSYAASDTQYF; v_gene: TRBV6-2/TRBV6-3; j_gene: TRBJ2-3
CDR3aa: CASSLTSVGGELFF; v_gene: TRBV3-1; j_gene: TRBJ2-2
CDR3aa: CAISEGLAESSYNEQFF; v_gene: TRBV10-3; j_gene: TRBJ2-1
CDR3aa: CASSSTLGGQGSPYGYTF; v_gene: TRBV7-8; j_gene: TRBJ1-2
CDR3aa: CASSLAGQGDSNYGYTF; v_gene: TRBV5-1; j_gene: TRBJ1-2
CDR3aa: CASSPSGLSYNEQFF; v_gene: TRBV4-2; j_gene: TRBJ2-1
CDR3aa: CASSPLAGVVSEQFF; v_gene: TRBV28; j_gene: TRBJ2-1
CDR3aa: CASSIRTVNYGYTF; v_gene: TRBV28; j_gene: TRBJ1-2
CDR3aa: CASSVERTRRGSEQFF; v_gene: TRBV9; j_gene: TRBJ2-1
CDR3aa: CASSSIWGEFANSPLHF; v_gene: TRBV7-2; j_gene: TRBJ1-6
CDR3aa: CASSFLGREVQPQHF; v_gene: TRBV28; j_gene: TRBJ1-5
CDR3aa: CASSVDEEGYTF; v_gene: TRBV9; j_gene: TRBJ1-2
CDR3aa: CATSDSTVGTQYF; v_gene: TRBV24-1; j_gene: TRBJ2-3
CDR3aa: CASSPREGSTDTQYF; v_gene: TRBV9; j_gene: TRBJ2-3
CDR3aa: CASSQRGQTGGQYF; v_gene: TRBV7-2; j_gene: TRBJ2-5
CDR3aa: CASSQDWPGVGGISYNEQFF; v_gene: TRBV3-1; j_gene: TRBJ2-1
CDR3aa: CASSLWTAASTDTQYF; v_gene: TRBV11-2; j_gene: TRBJ2-3
CDR3aa: CSAQVGGRTDTQYF; v_gene: TRBV29-1; j_gene: TRBJ2-3
CDR3aa: CASSLRTREQPQHF; v_gene: TRBV28; j_gene: TRBJ1-5
CDR3aa: CASSSVTGEIADTQYF; v_gene: TRBV7-9; j_gene: TRBJ2-3
CDR3aa: CASSQDKAWGYNEQFF; v_gene: TRBV4-3; j_gene: TRBJ2-1